The 30 T cell receptor beta chains in this list originate from one sample, sequenced in a study of blood T cell repertoires in COVID-19. This table comes from immunoSEQ multiplex PCR, and its TCRdb copy is limited to in-frame clones, with some not included. This sample yields roughly 250,000 clones, of which around 89% are seen a single time; about 1.2% belongs to the top ten. The specimen sequenced was PBMCs or T cells enriched from blood (not recorded which). These receptors all stem from a woman between 40 and 55 years old with acute COVID-19.

The chain recombines TRBV2 with TRBJ2-1; D might be TRBD1 (5 bases). Trimming removed 8 bases from V and 7 bases from J, with 18 bases in between. Germline V gives CDR1 SNHLY, CDR2 FYNNEI. The CDR3 consists of 14 residues. The CDR3 spells CASCERGERNEQFF. Written as DNA, the CDR3 is TGTGCCAGCTGCGAAAGGGGTGAGAGAAATGAGCAGTTCTTC.

The CDR3 coding sequence is TGTGCCAGCAGCAGGCACAGGGTAAGGGCAGATACGCAGTATTTT. Residues: CASSRHRVRADTQYF. The chain has TRBV7-8 and TRBJ2-3, with a weak D call TRBD1 (6 bases). CDR1 and CDR2 from the germline V gene are SGHVS and FQNEAQ. The V end lost 5 bases, the J end lost 4 bases, and 16 bases lay between the germline ends. The CDR3 covers 15 residues. The variable domain in full, with the rest retrieved from reference TRBV7-8 and TRBJ2-3, is GAGVSQSPRYKVAKRGQDVALRCDPISGHVSLFWYQQALGQGPEFLTYFQNEAQLDKSGLPSDRFFAERPEGSVSTLKIQRTQQEDSAVYLCASSRHRVRADTQYFGPGTRLTVL.

V gene TRBV7-9 combines with J gene TRBJ2-1; 11 bases fit TRBD1. This CDR3 has 16 residues. V dropped 5 bases and J dropped 3; count of bases not matched to a gene: 6. CDR1 is SEHNR and CDR2 is FQNEAQ in the germline V gene (reference sequence). Here the CDR3 DNA reads TGTGCCAGCAGCGGGACAGGGGGAGACCGCTACAATGAGCAGTTCTTC. Protein sequence: CASSGTGGDRYNEQFF. Variable domain in full (rest from reference TRBV7-9 and TRBJ2-1): DTGVSQNPRHKITKRGQNVTFRCDPISEHNRLYWYRQTLGQGPEFLTYFQNEAQLEKSRLLSDRFSAERPKGSFSTLEIQRTEQGDSAMYLCASSGTGGDRYNEQFFGPGTRLTVL.

This clone was seen a few times. The chain uses TRBV20-1 and TRBJ1-3, with D possibly being TRBD1 (6 bases). The V gene's germline CDR1 is DFQATT and CDR2 SNEGSKA (reference sequence). Trimming cost V 3 bases and J 0 bases, with 9 bases left between them. This CDR3 has 14 residues. The CDR3 spells CSASVDSSGNTIYF. As DNA, the CDR3 is TGCAGTGCTAGTGTGGACAGCTCTGGAAACACCATATATTTT.

The chain is built from TRBV29-1 and TRBJ2-5; D unclear. There are 11 residues in the CDR3. The germline V gene encodes CDR1 SQVTM and CDR2 ANQGSEA. The ends were cut back, 7 bases at V and 0 bases at J, with 6 bases in the middle. CDR3 in DNA: TGCAGCGCCTTGTACCAAGAGACCCAGTACTTC. Protein product: CSALYQETQYF.

V gene TRBV9 combines with J gene TRBJ1-1, with D tentatively TRBD1 (6 bases). Looked up from germline, CDR1 is SGDLS and CDR2 is YYNGEE. Trimming took off 3 bases at V and 6 bases at J, with 15 bases between the two ends. The CDR3 totals 14 residues. DNA of the CDR3: TGTGCCAGCAGCGAGATAAACAGGGTCGCTGAAGCTTTCTTT. Protein: CASSEINRVAEAFF.

The chain couples TRBV7-9 to TRBJ2-5; 9 positions agree with TRBD2. Trimming removed 5 bases from V and 2 bases from J; junction bases left unmatched: 3. The CDR3 is 14 amino acids. In germline, CDR1 is SEHNR, CDR2 FQNEAQ (reference sequence). The chain's CDR3 is CASSPSGGQETQYF. The CDR3 DNA sequence: TGTGCCAGCAGCCCAAGCGGGGGGCAAGAGACCCAGTACTTC.

The gene calls are TRBV20-1 and TRBJ1-5; no firm D call. Germline lookup yields CDR1 DFQATT and CDR2 SNEGSKA (reference sequence). The CDR3 runs to 13 residues. V lost 3 bases and J 12 bases, leaving 18 bases between the germline ends. In DNA form, the CDR3 reads TGCAGTGCTAGTATCCCGGGCCGGGAAGGCCAGCATTTT. This sequence encodes CSASIPGREGQHF.

This clone was counted only a few times. The chain employs TRBV11-2 and TRBJ2-7, with TRBD2 identical over 14 bases. Germline lookup yields CDR1 SGHAT and CDR2 FQNNGV. J was trimmed by 4 bases and V by 0 bases; bases with no gene match: 2. CDR3 length: 16 residues. The CDR3 loop reads CASSLDGLAGGYEQYF. The CDR3 DNA reads as TGTGCCAGCAGCTTAGATGGACTAGCGGGAGGTTACGAGCAGTACTTC. The variable domain in full, with the rest retrieved from reference TRBV11-2 and TRBJ2-7, is EAGVAQSPRYKIIEKRQSVAFWCNPISGHATLYWYQQILGQGPKLLIQFQNNGVVDDSQLPKDRFSAERLKGVDSTLKIQPAKLEDSAVYLCASSLDGLAGGYEQYFGPGTRLTVT.

This chain connects TRBV3-1 (or the pseudogene TRBV3-2) to TRBJ1-1; D is unresolved. This CDR3 comprises 14 residues. The germline V gene has CDR1 LGHDT and CDR2 YNNKEL (reference sequence). V shed 1 base and J shed 5 bases, with 11 bases lying between them. The CDR3, as DNA: TGTGCCAGCAGCCAAGTCGAAGGGAGGACTGAAGCTTTCTTT. It encodes CASSQVEGRTEAFF.

The chain combines TRBV5-5 with TRBJ1-1, with D unclear. CDR3 length: 15 amino acids. V was pared by 0 bases and J by 4 bases, with 13 bases between. Germline CDR1 SGHKS, CDR2 YYEKEE (reference sequence). The CDR3 DNA sequence: TGTGCCAGCAGCTTGGTCTCTAGGGAGGGCACTGAAGCTTTCTTT. As protein: CASSLVSREGTEAFF.

The CDR3 nucleotides read TGTGCCAGCAGCCCTCAGGGTAGTGGGACAGATACGCAGTATTTT. This encodes CASSPQGSGTDTQYF. This chain uses TRBV13 with TRBJ2-3, with D possibly matching TRBD1 (5 bases). V was shortened by 5 bases and J by 3 bases, with 15 bases between the two germline ends. Germline V lookup: CDR1 PRHDT, CDR2 FYEKMQ (reference sequence). The CDR3 consists of 15 residues.

This clone was recorded many times. The V and J genes are TRBV2 and TRBJ2-7; perhaps TRBD1 as D (6 bases). V lost 3 bases to trimming and J lost 0 bases, with 15 bases between them. Germline CDR1 is SNHLY and CDR2 is FYNNEI. CDR3 size: 16 residues. The CDR3 spells CASSDGGQRSSYEQYV. The CDR3, as DNA: TGTGCCAGCAGTGATGGGGGACAAAGGAGCTCCTACGAGCAGTACGTC.

This rearrangement joins TRBV11-2 to TRBJ2-7, with 7 bases fitting TRBD2. Germline values: CDR1 SGHAT, CDR2 FQNNGV. Trimming took 4 bases from V and 4 from J; bases not matched to a gene: 13. CDR3 length: 16 residues. This CDR3 is CASSSPLSGIHYEQYF. DNA for the CDR3: TGTGCCAGCAGCTCCCCGCTAAGCGGGATCCATTACGAGCAGTACTTC.

This clone was seen once. The gene calls are TRBV5-5 and TRBJ1-1; no reliable D call. The CDR3 spans 13 residues. Germline V gene sequence: CDR1 SGHKS, CDR2 YYEKEE (reference sequence). V gave up 0 bases and J gave up 5 bases, with 8 bases separating them. This chain's CDR3 is CASSLEYETEAFF. In DNA form, the CDR3 reads TGTGCCAGCAGCTTGGAGTACGAGACTGAAGCTTTCTTT.

The CDR3, as DNA: TGTGCCAGCCAAGGCGTAGGGACAATGGACTACGAGCAGTACTTC. This sequence encodes CASQGVGTMDYEQYF. This rearrangement joins TRBV3-1 (or the pseudogene TRBV3-2) to TRBJ2-7; weak D call: TRBD1 (6 bases). The CDR3 runs 15 residues. The germline V gene encodes CDR1 LGHDT and CDR2 YNNKEL (reference sequence). V was shortened by 8 bases and J by 3 bases, with 20 bases between the two germline ends.

V usage is TRBV3-1 (or the pseudogene TRBV3-2) and J usage is TRBJ2-5, with 9 nucleotides matching TRBD2. In germline, CDR1 is LGHDT, CDR2 YNNKEL (reference sequence). The CDR3 spans 16 residues. V dropped 2 bases and J dropped 1; count of bases not matched to a gene: 5. CDR3 amino acids: CASSQYRGRGQETQYF. CDR3 in DNA: TGTGCCAGCAGCCAATACCGCGGGAGGGGCCAAGAGACCCAGTACTTC.

The chain links TRBV10-3 to TRBJ2-7; weak D call: TRBD2 (6 bases). CDR3 length equals 12 residues. Germline CDR1 reads ENHRY; CDR2 reads SYGVKD. Trimming shortened V by 9 bases and J by 0 bases, and 9 bases separated the two germline ends. CDR3 loop: CAIGGASYEQYF. The CDR3 DNA reads TGTGCCATAGGAGGGGCCTCCTACGAGCAGTACTTC.

This clone occurred once. The chain carries TRBV4-2 and TRBJ2-3, with D perhaps TRBD2 (5 bases). This CDR3 is 16 amino acids long. Per the germline V gene, CDR1 is LGHNA and CDR2 is YNFKEQ. Trimming took 1 base from V and 2 from J, leaving 13 bases between them. CDR3 in amino acids: CASSQAAQAATDTQYF. DNA for the CDR3: TGTGCCAGCAGCCAAGCAGCACAAGCGGCCACAGATACGCAGTATTTT.

The chain employs TRBV6-5 and TRBJ2-3; 11 nucleotides line up with TRBD2. The CDR3 extends over 15 amino acids. Trimming removed 3 bases from V and 2 bases from J; junction bases left unmatched: 1. Germline assignment: CDR1 MNHEY and CDR2 SVGAGI. The CDR3 here is CASSYSGRATDTQYF. CDR3 sequence (DNA): TGTGCCAGCAGTTATAGCGGGAGGGCCACAGATACGCAGTATTTT.

The chain is built from TRBV6-5 and TRBJ1-5; TRBD1 agrees at 11 bases. Looked up from germline, CDR1 is MNHEY and CDR2 is SVGAGI. This CDR3 comprises 15 residues. Trimming cost V 0 bases and J 6 bases; bases outside gene matches: 1. The CDR3 spells CASSYSGQGGQPQHF. CDR3 sequence (DNA): TGTGCCAGCAGTTACTCGGGACAGGGGGGTCAGCCCCAGCATTTT.

The rearrangement links TRBV29-1 to TRBJ2-5, with 7 bases lining up with TRBD1. Looked up from germline, CDR1 is SQVTM and CDR2 is ANQGSEA. Unmatched junction bases numbered 4, after V lost 4 bases and J lost 2 bases. CDR3 size: 13 residues. The CDR3 DNA reads TGCAGCGTTGCCGGGGACAGACAAGAGACCCAGTACTTC. Its protein product is CSVAGDRQETQYF.

In its sample, this clone was seen a few times. This rearrangement joins TRBV3-1 (or the pseudogene TRBV3-2) to TRBJ1-5; tentatively, D is TRBD1 (5 bases). From germline, CDR1 is LGHDT and CDR2 YNNKEL (reference sequence). V was cut by 1 base and J by 0 bases, with 7 bases left in between. The CDR3 length is 15 residues. The CDR3: CASSQVGGSNQPQHF. Written as DNA, the CDR3 is TGTGCCAGCAGCCAAGTGGGGGGTAGCAATCAGCCCCAGCATTTT.

The gene calls are TRBV5-4 and TRBJ2-7, with D perhaps TRBD2 (6 bases). Germline CDR1 reads SGHNT; CDR2 reads YYREEE (reference sequence). Trimming pared 3 bases from V and 3 bases from J, leaving 16 bases between. The CDR3 totals 15 residues. In DNA form, the CDR3 reads TGTGCCAGCAGCTCCGCCGGGAGCGAGAACTACGAGCAGTACGTC. The encoded protein is CASSSAGSENYEQYV.

V and J are TRBV6-5 and TRBJ1-2; D unclear. The germline V gene encodes CDR1 MNHEY and CDR2 SVGAGI. The V and J ends lost 6 bases and 0 bases respectively, with 8 bases between them. The CDR3 runs 13 residues. The CDR3, as DNA: TGTGCCAGCAGAGCCGGAGCTAACTATGGCTACACCTTC. Translation: CASRAGANYGYTF.

The chain has TRBV4-1 and TRBJ2-5; D is undetermined. Trimming shortened V by 0 bases and J by 3 bases, and 5 bases separated the two germline ends. CDR1 MGHRA and CDR2 YSYEKL come from the germline V gene. The CDR3 length is 13 residues. CDR3 coding DNA: TGCGCCAGCAGCCAAGACCTAGAAGAGACCCAGTACTTC. This gives the protein CASSQDLEETQYF.

This clone showed up just once. The rearrangement links TRBV10-3 to TRBJ1-1, with TRBD1 matching 9 bases. The CDR3 spans 13 residues. With V trimmed by 6 bases and J by 3 bases, 2 bases remained unmatched. The germline CDR1 and CDR2 sequences are ENHRY and SYGVKD. The CDR3 spells CAIRRTGDTEAFF. CDR3 DNA sequence: TGTGCCATCAGGCGGACAGGGGACACTGAAGCTTTCTTT.

This chain connects TRBV4-2 to TRBJ2-7, with 13 bases matching TRBD2. The V gene's germline CDR1 is LGHNA and CDR2 YNFKEQ. The CDR3 runs to 19 residues. V dropped 2 bases and J dropped 1; count of bases not matched to a gene: 11. For the CDR3, the DNA is TGTGCCAGCAGCCAACGGGGGACTAGCGGGATGAGTAGTTCCTACGAGCAGTACTTC. Its translation is CASSQRGTSGMSSSYEQYF.

CDR3 nucleotide sequence: TGTGCCAGCAGTCGAACAGGGACCGTCAACGTCCTGACTTTC. Translation: CASSRTGTVNVLTF. The chain combines TRBV27 with TRBJ2-6; a weak D match, TRBD1 (6 bases). Trimming cost V 5 bases and J 9 bases, with 14 bases left between them. Germline V gene data show CDR1 as MNHEY and CDR2 as SMNVEV (reference sequence). The CDR3 has 14 residues.

The chain links TRBV9 to TRBJ2-5; D is perhaps TRBD1 (6 bases). Looked up from germline, CDR1 is SGDLS and CDR2 is YYNGEE. The CDR3 covers 14 residues. The V end was cut by 0 bases, the J end by 7 bases, with 13 bases between. CDR3 nucleotides: TGTGCCAGCAGCGTAGATCCAGGGGATGGGACCCAGTACTTC. It translates to CASSVDPGDGTQYF.